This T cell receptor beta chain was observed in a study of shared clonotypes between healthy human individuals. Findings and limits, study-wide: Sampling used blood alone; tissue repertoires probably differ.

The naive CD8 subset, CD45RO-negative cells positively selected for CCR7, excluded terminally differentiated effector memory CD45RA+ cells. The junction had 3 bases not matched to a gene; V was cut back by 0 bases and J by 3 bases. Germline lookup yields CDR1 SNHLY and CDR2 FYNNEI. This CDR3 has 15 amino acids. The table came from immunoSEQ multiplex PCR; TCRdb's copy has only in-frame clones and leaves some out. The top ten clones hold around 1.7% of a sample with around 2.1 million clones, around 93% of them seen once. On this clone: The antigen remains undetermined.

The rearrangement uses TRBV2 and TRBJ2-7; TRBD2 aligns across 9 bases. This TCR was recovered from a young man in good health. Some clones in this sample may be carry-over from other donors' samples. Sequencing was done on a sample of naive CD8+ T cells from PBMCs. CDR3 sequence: CASSEAPTSGYEQYF. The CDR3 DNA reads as TGTGCCAGCAGTGAAGCCCCGACTAGCGGCTACGAGCAGTACTTC.